The 5 T cell receptor beta chains below all came from one sample that was sequenced in a study of shared clonotypes between healthy human individuals. Assay used: immunoSEQ multiplex PCR; TCRdb lists only in-frame clones, some missing. The sample consists of hundreds of thousands of clones, approximately 79% of them appearing once. Sequencing was performed on memory CD4+ T cells sorted from blood. The subset: CD45RA-negative fraction. Receptors were obtained from a woman in her thirties in good health.

The CDR3 nucleotides are TGTGCCAGCAGTTGGCACAGCTCTGGAAACACCATATATTTT. Protein product: CASSWHSSGNTIYF. V gene TRBV28 combines with J gene TRBJ1-3; unclear D gene. Per the germline V gene, CDR1 is MDHEN and CDR2 is SYDVKM. This CDR3 is built from 14 residues. V was cut by 4 bases and J by 0 bases, with 7 bases left in between.

This chain connects TRBV5-1 to TRBJ2-1; 11 positions match TRBD2. V dropped 2 bases and J dropped 8; count of bases not matched to a gene: 15. This CDR3 is 18 amino acids long. CDR1 and CDR2 (germline): SGHRS, YFSETQ. The CDR3 spells CASSFPSIAGGIQDEQFF. As DNA, the CDR3 is TGCGCCAGCAGCTTCCCATCCATAGCGGGAGGGATCCAGGATGAGCAGTTCTTC.

The chain uses TRBV11-2 and TRBJ2-1; 9 bases are shared with TRBD2. The CDR3 has 14 amino acids. The junction had 5 bases not matched to a gene; V was cut back by 6 bases and J by 5 bases. Germline V gives CDR1 SGHAT, CDR2 FQNNGV. CDR3 region: CASRRTSEDNEQFF. The CDR3 DNA follows: TGTGCCAGCAGGCGGACTAGCGAGGACAATGAGCAGTTCTTC.

This chain links TRBV5-8 with TRBJ1-5, with D tentatively TRBD1 (6 bases). Germline CDR1 SGHTS, CDR2 YDEGEE. The germline V and J ends were trimmed by 1 base and 3 bases, with 8 bases remaining between them. This CDR3 spans 14 amino acids. CDR3 in amino acids: CASSLRGTNQPQHF. The CDR3 DNA follows: TGTGCCAGCAGCTTGAGGGGGACCAATCAGCCCCAGCATTTT.

Only a few counts were recorded for this clone. The chain joins TRBV6-6 to TRBJ2-5; D is possibly TRBD1 (7 bases). Trimming left V 7 bases short and J 5 bases short, with 20 bases between. Looked up from germline, CDR1 is MNHNY and CDR2 is SVGAGI (reference sequence). The CDR3 sequence is 15 residues long. Written as DNA, the CDR3 is TGTGCCAGCAAATCGGGGGCGGGACAGATGGAGACCCAGTACTTC. Its translation is CASKSGAGQMETQYF.